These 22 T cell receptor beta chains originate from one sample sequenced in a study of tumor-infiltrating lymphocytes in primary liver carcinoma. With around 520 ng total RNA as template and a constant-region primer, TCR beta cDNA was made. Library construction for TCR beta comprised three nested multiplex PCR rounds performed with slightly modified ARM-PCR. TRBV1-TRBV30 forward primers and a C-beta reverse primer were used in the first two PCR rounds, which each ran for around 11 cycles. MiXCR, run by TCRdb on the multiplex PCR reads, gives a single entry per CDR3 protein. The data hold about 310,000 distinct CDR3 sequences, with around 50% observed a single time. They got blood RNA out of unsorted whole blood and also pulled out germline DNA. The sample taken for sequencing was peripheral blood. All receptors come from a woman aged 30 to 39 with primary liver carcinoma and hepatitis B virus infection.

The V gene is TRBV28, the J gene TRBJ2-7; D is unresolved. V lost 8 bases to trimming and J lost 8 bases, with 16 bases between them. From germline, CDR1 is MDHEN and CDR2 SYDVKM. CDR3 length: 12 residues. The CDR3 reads CASCYWTDKQYF. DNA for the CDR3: TGTGCCAGCTGTTACTGGACGGATAAGCAGTACTTC.

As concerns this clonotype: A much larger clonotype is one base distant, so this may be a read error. This chain's CDR3 is CASSPGPGGNRPQHF. The CDR3 coding sequence is TGTGCCAGCAGTCCGGGACCGGGCGGCAATCGGCCCCAGCATTTT. This rearrangement joins TRBV12-3 or TRBV12-4 to TRBJ1-5; a possible D gene is TRBD1 (5 bases). CDR3 length: 15 amino acids.

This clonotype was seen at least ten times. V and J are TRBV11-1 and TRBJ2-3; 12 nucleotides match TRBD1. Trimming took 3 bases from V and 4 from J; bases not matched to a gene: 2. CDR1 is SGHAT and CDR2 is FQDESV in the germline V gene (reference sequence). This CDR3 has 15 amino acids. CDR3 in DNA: TGTGCCAGCAGCTTTGGGACAGGGGGCGCAGATACGCAGTATTTT. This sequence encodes CASSFGTGGADTQYF. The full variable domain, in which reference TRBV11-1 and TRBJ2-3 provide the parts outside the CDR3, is EAEVAQSPRYKITEKSQAVAFWCDPISGHATLYWYRQILGQGPELLVQFQDESVVDDSQLPKDRFSAERLKGVDSTLKIQPAELGDSAMYLCASSFGTGGADTQYFGPGTRLTVL.

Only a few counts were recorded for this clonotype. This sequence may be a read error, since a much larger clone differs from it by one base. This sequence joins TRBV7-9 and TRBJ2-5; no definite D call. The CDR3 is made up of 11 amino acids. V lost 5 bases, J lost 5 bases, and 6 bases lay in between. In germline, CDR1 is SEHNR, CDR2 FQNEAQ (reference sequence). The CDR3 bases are TGTGCCAGCAGCCGGCGGGAGACCCAGTACTTC. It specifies CASSRRETQYF. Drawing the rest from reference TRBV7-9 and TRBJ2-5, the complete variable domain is DTGVSQNPRHKITKRGQNVTFRCDPISEHNRLYWYRQTLGQGPEFLTYFQNEAQLEKSRLLSDRFSAERPKGSFSTLEIQRTEQGDSAMYLCASSRRETQYFGPGTRLLVL.

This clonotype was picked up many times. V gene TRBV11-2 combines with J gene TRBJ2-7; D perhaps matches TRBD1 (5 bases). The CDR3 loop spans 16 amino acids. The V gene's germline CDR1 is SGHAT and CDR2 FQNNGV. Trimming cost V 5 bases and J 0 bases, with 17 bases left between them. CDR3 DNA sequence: TGTGCCAGCAGCCCCCCCCCTCTGGGGCCCTCCTACGAGCAGTACTTC. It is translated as CASSPPPLGPSYEQYF. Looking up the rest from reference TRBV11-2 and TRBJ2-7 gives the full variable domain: EAGVAQSPRYKIIEKRQSVAFWCNPISGHATLYWYQQILGQGPKLLIQFQNNGVVDDSQLPKDRFSAERLKGVDSTLKIQPAKLEDSAVYLCASSPPPLGPSYEQYFGPGTRLTVT.

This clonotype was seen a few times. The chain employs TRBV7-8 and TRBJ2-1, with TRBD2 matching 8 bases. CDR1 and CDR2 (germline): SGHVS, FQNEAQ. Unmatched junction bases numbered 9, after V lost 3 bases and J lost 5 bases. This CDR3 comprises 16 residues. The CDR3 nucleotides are TGTGCCAGCAGCTTTCTAGGGGTAGCGGGACACAATGAGCAGTTCTTC. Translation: CASSFLGVAGHNEQFF.

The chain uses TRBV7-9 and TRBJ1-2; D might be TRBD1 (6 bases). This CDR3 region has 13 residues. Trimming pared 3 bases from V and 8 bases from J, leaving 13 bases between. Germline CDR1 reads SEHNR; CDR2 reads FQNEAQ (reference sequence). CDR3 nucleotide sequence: TGTGCCAGCAGCTTGACAGGCCAGGGAGGCTACACCTTC. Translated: CASSLTGQGGYTF. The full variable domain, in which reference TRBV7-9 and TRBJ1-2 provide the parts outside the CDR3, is DTGVSQNPRHKITKRGQNVTFRCDPISEHNRLYWYRQTLGQGPEFLTYFQNEAQLEKSRLLSDRFSAERPKGSFSTLEIQRTEQGDSAMYLCASSLTGQGGYTFGSGTRLTVV.

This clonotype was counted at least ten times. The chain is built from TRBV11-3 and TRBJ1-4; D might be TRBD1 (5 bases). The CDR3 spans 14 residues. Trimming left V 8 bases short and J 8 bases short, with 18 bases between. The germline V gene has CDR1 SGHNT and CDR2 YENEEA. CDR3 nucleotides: TGTGCCAGCGGCACCGGGACTAAGAGCGAAAAACTGTTTTTT. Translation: CASGTGTKSEKLFF.

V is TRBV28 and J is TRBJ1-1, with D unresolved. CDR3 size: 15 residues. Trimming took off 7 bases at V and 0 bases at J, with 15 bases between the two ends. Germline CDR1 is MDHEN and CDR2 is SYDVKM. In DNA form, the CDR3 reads TGTGCCAGCAACTCTTCGACAAGGCTGAACACTGAAGCTTTCTTT. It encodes CASNSSTRLNTEAFF.

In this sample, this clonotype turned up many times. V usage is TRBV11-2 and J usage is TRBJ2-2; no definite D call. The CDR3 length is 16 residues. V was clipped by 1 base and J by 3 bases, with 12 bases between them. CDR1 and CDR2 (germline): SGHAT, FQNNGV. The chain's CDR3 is CASSLGPALDTGELFF. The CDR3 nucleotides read TGTGCCAGCAGCTTAGGTCCCGCACTTGACACCGGGGAGCTGTTTTTT.

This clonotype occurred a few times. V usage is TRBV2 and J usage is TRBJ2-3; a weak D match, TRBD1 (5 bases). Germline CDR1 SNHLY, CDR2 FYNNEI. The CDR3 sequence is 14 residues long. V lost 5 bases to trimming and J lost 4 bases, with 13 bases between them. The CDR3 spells CASSRQSGPDTQYF. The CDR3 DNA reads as TGTGCCAGCAGTCGACAGAGTGGCCCAGATACGCAGTATTTT.

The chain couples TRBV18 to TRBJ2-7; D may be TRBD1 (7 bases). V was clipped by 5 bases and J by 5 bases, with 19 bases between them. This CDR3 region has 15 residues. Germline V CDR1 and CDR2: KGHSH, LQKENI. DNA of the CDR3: TGTGCCAGCTCATCGGTCAGGGGGACTGTCGACGAGCAGTACTTC. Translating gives CASSSVRGTVDEQYF.

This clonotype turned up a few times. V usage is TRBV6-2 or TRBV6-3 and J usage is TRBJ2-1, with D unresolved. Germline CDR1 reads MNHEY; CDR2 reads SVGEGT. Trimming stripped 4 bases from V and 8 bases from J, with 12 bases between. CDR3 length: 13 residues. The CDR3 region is CASSSALGYEQFF. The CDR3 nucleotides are TGTGCCAGCAGTTCAGCCCTTGGGTATGAGCAGTTCTTC.

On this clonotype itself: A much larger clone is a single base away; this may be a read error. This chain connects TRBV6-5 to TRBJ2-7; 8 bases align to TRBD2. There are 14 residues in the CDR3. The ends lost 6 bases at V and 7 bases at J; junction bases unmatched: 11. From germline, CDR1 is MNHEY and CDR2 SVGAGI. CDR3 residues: CASSRVAGMIEQYF. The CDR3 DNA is TGTGCCAGCAGCCGAGTAGCGGGAATGATTGAGCAGTACTTC.

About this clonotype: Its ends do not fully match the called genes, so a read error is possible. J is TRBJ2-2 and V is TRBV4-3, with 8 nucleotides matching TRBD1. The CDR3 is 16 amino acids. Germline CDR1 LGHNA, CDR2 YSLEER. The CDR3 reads CASSQDLAGGTGGLFF. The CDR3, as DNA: TGTGCCAGCAGCCAAGATCTAGCAGGGGGCACCGGGGGGCTGTTTTTT.

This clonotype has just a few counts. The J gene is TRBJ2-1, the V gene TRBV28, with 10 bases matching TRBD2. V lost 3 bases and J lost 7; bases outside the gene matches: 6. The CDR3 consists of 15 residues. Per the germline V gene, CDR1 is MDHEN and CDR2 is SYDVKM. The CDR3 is CASSLLTSGLNEQFF. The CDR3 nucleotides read TGTGCCAGCAGTTTGCTGACTAGCGGGCTTAATGAGCAGTTCTTC.

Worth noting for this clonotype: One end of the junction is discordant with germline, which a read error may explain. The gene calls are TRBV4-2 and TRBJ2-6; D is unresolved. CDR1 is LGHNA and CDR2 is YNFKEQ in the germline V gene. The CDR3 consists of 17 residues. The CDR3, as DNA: TGTGTCAGCAGCCTCGCTCCGCTTTCCTCTGGGGCCAACGTCCTGACTTTC. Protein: CVSSLAPLSSGANVLTF.

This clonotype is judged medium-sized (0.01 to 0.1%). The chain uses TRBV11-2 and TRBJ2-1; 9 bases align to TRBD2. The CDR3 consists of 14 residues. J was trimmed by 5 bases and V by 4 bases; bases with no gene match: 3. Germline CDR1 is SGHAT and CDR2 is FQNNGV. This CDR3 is CASSWASGDNEQFF. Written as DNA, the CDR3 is TGTGCCAGCAGCTGGGCTAGCGGGGACAATGAGCAGTTCTTC.

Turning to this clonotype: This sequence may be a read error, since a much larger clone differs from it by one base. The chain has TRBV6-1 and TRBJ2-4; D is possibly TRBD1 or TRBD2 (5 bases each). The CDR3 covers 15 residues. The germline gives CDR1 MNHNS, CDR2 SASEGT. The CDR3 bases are TGTGTCAGCATTCGGGACGGTCTAGCCAAAAACATTCAGTACTTC. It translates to CVSIRDGLAKNIQYF.

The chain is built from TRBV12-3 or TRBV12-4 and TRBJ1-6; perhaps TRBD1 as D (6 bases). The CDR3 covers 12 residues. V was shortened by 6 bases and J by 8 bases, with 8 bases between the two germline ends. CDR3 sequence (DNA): TGTGCCAGCAGCAACAGGGATTCACCCCTCCACTTT. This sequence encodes CASSNRDSPLHF.

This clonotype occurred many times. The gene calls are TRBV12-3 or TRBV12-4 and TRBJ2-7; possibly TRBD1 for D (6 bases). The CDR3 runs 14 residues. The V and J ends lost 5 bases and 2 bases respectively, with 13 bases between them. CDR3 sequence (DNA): TGTGCCAGCAGTGGGGACATTCCTCCCTACGAGCAGTACTTC. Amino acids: CASSGDIPPYEQYF.

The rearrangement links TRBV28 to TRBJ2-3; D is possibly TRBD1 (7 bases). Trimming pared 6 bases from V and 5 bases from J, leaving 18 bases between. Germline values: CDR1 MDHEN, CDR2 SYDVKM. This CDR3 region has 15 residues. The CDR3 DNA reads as TGTGCCAGCAGACCAAGGGGGCTAGCGAGAGATACGCAGTATTTT. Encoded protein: CASRPRGLARDTQYF.